This T cell receptor (beta chain) comes out of a study of blood T cell repertoires in COVID-19. Study as a whole: Samples came from the United States, Italy and Spain, spanning acute and convalescent COVID-19. PBMCs, B-cell-depleted T cells, or T cells were the source of the cDNA or gDNA that made up the material.

V was shortened by 6 bases and J by 7 bases, with 13 bases between the two germline ends. CDR3 size: 12 residues. In germline, CDR1 is SGHVS, CDR2 FNYEAQ. As handled by the study authors: The authors estimated nucleated cell counts from reference gene primer amplification. TCRdb's table, derived via immunoSEQ multiplex PCR, lists solely in-frame clones and lacks some. Clonal size and the V and J genes are those of that table, whereas D and trimming came from the DNA. The sample lists fewer than 60,000 clones, just under 85% occurring once. Specimen: peripheral blood. This clonotype originated in a man between 60 and 75 years old with acute or convalescent COVID-19. The V gene is TRBV7-6, the J gene TRBJ2-7, with D perhaps TRBD1 (5 bases). In DNA, the CDR3 is TGTGCCAGCAGTCTTCAGGGTGGTGAGCAGTACTTC. It is translated as CASSLQGGEQYF.